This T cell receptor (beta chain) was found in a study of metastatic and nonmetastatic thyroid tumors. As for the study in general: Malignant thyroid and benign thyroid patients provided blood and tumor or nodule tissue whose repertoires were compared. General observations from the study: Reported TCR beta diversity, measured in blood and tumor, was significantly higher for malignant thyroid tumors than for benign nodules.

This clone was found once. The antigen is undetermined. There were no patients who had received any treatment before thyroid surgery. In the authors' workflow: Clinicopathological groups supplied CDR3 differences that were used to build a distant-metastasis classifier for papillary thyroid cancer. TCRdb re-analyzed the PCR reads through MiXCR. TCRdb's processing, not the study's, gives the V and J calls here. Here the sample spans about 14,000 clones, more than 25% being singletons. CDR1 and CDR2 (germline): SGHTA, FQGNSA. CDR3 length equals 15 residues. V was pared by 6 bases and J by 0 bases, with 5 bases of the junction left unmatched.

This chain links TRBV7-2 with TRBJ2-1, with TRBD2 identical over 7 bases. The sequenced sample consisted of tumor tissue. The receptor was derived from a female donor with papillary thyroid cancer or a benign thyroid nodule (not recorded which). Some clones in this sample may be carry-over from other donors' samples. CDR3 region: CASRSSGSSYNEQFF. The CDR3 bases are TGTGCCAGCAGATCTAGCGGAAGCTCCTACAATGAGCAGTTCTTC.